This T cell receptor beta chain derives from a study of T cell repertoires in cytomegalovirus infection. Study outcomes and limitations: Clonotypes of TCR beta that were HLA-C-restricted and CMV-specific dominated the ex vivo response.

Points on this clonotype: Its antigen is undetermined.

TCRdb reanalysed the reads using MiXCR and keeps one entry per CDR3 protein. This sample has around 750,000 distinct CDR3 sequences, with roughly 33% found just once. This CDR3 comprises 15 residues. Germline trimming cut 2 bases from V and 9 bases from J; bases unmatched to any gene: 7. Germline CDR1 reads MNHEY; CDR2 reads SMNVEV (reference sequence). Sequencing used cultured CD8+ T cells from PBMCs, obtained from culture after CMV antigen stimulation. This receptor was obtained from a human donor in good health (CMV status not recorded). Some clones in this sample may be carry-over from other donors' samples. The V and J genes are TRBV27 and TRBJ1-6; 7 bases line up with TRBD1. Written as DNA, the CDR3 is TGTGCCAGCAGTTTAGCCGGGCCAGGGGGTTCACCCCTCCACTTT. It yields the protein CASSLAGPGGSPLHF.